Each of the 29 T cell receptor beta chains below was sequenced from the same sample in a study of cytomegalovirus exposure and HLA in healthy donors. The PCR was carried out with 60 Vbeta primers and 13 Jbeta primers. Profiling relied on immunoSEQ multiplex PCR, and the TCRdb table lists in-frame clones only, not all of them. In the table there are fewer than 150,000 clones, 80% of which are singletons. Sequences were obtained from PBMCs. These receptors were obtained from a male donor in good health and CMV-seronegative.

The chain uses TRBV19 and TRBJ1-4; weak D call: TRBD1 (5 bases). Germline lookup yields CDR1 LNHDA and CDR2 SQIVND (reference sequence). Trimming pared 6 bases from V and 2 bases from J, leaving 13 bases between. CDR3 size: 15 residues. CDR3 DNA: TGTGCCAGTAGGACGCAGGGTTCGACTAATGAAAAACTGTTTTTT. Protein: CASRTQGSTNEKLFF. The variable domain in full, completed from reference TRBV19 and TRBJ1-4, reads DGGITQSPKYLFRKEGQNVTLSCEQNLNHDAMYWYRQDPGQGLRLIYYSQIVNDFQKGDIAEGYSVSREKKESFPLTVTSAQKNPTAFYLCASRTQGSTNEKLFFGSGTQLSVL.

For the CDR3, the DNA is TGCGCCAGCAGCCCTCCGGGACAGGAAATCAACTATGGCTACACCTTC. Its protein is CASSPPGQEINYGYTF. V gene TRBV4-3 combines with J gene TRBJ1-2; TRBD1 matches at 8 bases. Trimming took 4 bases from V and 2 from J; bases not matched to a gene: 9. In germline, CDR1 is LGHNA, CDR2 YSLEER. The length of the CDR3 is 16 residues.

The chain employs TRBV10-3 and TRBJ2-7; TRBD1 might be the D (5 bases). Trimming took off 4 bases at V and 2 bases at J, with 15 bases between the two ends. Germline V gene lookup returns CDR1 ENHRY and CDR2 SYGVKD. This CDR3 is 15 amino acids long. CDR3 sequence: CAISGSPDTTYEQYF. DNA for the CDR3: TGTGCCATCAGTGGGTCCCCGGACACTACCTACGAGCAGTACTTC.

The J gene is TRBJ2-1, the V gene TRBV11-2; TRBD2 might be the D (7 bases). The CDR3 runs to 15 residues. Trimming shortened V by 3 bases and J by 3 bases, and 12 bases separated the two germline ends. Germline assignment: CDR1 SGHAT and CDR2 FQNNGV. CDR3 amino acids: CASSLGGANYNEQFF. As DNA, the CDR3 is TGTGCCAGCAGCTTGGGGGGGGCGAACTACAATGAGCAGTTCTTC.

The CDR3 bases are TGCGCCAGCAGCCCCGGGACTAGCGGGGGGGCAATAACCCCCTACGAGCAGTACTTC. This sequence encodes CASSPGTSGGAITPYEQYF. V is TRBV5-1 and J is TRBJ2-7; 16 bases map to TRBD2. Germline values: CDR1 SGHRS, CDR2 YFSETQ. This CDR3 is built from 19 residues. J lost 2 bases, V lost 4 bases, and 12 bases had no gene match.

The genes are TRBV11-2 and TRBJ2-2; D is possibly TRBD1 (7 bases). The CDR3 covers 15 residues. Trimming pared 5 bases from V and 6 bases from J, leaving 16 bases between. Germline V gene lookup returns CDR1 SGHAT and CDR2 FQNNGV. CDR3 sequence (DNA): TGTGCCAGCAGCCTCAGGGGGGAGCGCGCCGGGGAGCTGTTTTTT. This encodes CASSLRGERAGELFF.

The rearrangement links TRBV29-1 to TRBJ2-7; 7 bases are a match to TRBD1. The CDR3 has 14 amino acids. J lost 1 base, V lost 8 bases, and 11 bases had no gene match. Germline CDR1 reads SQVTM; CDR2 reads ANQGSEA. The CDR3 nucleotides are TGCAGCACCCTTGGGGAGACAGGGTCCTACGAGCAGTACTTC. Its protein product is CSTLGETGSYEQYF.

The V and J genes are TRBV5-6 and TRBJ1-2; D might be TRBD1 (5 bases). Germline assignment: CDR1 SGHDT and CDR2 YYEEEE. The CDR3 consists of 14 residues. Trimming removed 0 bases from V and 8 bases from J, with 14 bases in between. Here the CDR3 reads CASSLGSPGWGYTF. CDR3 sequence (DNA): TGTGCCAGCAGCTTGGGGAGCCCAGGGTGGGGCTACACCTTC.

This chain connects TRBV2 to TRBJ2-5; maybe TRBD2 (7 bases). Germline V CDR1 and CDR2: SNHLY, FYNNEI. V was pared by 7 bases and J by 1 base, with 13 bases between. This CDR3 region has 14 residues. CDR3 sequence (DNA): TGTGCCAGCACAGTGGGGGGGGCCCAAGAGACCCAGTACTTC. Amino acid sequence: CASTVGGAQETQYF. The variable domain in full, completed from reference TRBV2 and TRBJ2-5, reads EPEVTQTPSHQVTQMGQEVILRCVPISNHLYFYWYRQILGQKVEFLVSFYNNEISEKSEIFDDQFSVERPDGSNFTLKIRSTKLEDSAMYFCASTVGGAQETQYFGPGTRLLVL.

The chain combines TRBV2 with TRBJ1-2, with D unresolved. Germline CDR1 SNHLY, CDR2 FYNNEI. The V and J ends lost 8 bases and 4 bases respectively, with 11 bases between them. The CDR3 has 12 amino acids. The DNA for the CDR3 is TGTGCCAGCGGGCAGCCACCCTATGGCTACACCTTC. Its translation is CASGQPPYGYTF.

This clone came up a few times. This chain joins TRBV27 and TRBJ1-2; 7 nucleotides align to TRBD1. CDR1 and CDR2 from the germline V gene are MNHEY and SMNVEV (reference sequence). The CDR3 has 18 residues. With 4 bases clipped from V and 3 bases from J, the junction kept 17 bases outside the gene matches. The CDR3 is CASSSPTGTPLPDYGYTF. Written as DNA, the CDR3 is TGTGCCAGCAGTTCCCCGACAGGGACCCCCCTTCCGGACTATGGCTACACCTTC.

The CDR3 coding sequence is TGTGCCAGCAGCTTCGACGGGGAGGTGCAGTACTTC. It translates to CASSFDGEVQYF. The rearrangement joins TRBV7-9 to TRBJ2-7, with D maybe TRBD2 (6 bases). The CDR3 is made up of 12 amino acids. CDR1 is SEHNR, CDR2 FQNEAQ, per germline (reference sequence). Trimming took 3 bases from V and 9 from J, leaving 12 bases between them.

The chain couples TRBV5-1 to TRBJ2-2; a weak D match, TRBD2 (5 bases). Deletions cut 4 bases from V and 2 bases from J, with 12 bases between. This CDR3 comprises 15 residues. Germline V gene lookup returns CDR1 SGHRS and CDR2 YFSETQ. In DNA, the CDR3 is TGCGCCAGCAGCAGATTCGGGGTTAACACCGGGGAGCTGTTTTTT. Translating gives CASSRFGVNTGELFF.

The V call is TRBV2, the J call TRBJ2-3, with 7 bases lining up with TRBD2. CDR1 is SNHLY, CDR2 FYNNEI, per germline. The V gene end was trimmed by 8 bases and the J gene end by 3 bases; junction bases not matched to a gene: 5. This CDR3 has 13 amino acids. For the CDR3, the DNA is TGTGCCAGCCTTGCGGGGGAAACAGATACGCAGTATTTT. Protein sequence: CASLAGETDTQYF. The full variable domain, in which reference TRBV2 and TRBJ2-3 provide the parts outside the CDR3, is EPEVTQTPSHQVTQMGQEVILRCVPISNHLYFYWYRQILGQKVEFLVSFYNNEISEKSEIFDDQFSVERPDGSNFTLKIRSTKLEDSAMYFCASLAGETDTQYFGPGTRLTVL.

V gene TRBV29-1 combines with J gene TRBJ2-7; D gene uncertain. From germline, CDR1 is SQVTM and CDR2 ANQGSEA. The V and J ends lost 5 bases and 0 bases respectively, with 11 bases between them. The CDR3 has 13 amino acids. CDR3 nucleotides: TGCAGCGTTATGGTACCGAGCTCCTACGAGCAGTACTTC. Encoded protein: CSVMVPSSYEQYF.

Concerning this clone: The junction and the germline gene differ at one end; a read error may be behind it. CDR3 nucleotides: TGTGCCAGCCGGGGGGGGCGAAACGCCATATATTTT. Amino acids: CASRGGRNAIYF. The chain couples TRBV6-5 to TRBJ1-3; TRBD1 might be the D (6 bases). The germline V gene encodes CDR1 MNHEY and CDR2 SVGAGI. The CDR3 is 12 amino acids.

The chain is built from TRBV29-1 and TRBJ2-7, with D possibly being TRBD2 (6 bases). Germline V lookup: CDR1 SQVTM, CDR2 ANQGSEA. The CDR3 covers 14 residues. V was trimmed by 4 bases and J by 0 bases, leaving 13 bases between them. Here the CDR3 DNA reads TGCAGCGTTGGGGTACCGGGACTCTCCTACGAGCAGTACTTC. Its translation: CSVGVPGLSYEQYF.

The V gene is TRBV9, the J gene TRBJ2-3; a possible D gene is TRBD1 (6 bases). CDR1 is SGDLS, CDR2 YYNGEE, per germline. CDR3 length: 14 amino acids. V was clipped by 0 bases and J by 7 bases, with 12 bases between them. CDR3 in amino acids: CASSVGRGGYTQYF. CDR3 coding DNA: TGTGCCAGCAGCGTAGGCAGGGGCGGGTATACGCAGTATTTT.

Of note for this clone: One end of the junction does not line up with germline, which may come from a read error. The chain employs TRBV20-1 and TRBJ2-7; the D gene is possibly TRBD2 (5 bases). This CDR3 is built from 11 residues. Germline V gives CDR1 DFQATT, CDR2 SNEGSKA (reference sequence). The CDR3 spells CSALDSHEQYF. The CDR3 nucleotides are TGCAGTGCTCTGGACTCCCACGAGCAGTACTTC.

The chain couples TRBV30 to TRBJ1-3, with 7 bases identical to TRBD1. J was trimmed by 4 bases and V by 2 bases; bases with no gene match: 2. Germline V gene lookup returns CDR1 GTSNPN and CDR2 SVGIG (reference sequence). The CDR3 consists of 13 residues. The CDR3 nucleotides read TGTGCCTGGAGTAGGGGGCAGGGAAACACCATATATTTT. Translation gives CAWSRGQGNTIYF.

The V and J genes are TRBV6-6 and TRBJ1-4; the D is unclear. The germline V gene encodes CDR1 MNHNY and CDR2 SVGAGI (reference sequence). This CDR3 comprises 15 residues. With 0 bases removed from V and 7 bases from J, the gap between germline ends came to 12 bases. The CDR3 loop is CASSYSPGTGEKLFF. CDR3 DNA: TGTGCCAGCAGTTACTCTCCGGGTACGGGTGAAAAACTGTTTTTT.

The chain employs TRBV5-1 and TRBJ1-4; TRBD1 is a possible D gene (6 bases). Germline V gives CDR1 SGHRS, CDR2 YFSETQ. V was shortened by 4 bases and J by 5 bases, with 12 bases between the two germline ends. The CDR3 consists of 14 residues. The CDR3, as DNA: TGCGCCAGCAGCCAGGAAGGGGGAAATGAAAAACTGTTTTTT. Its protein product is CASSQEGGNEKLFF.

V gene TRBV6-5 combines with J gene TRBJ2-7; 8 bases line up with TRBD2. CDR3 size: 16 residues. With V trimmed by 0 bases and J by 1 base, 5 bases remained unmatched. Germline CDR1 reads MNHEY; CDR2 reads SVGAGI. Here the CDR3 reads CASSYSYGGASYEQYF. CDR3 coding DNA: TGTGCCAGCAGTTACTCGTACGGGGGGGCATCCTACGAGCAGTACTTC.

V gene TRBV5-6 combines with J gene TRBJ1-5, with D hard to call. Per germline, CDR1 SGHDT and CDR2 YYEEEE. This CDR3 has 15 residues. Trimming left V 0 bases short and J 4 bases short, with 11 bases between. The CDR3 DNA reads TGTGCCAGCAGCTTGGCGCAGGCCCGAAATCAGCCCCAGCATTTT. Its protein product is CASSLAQARNQPQHF.

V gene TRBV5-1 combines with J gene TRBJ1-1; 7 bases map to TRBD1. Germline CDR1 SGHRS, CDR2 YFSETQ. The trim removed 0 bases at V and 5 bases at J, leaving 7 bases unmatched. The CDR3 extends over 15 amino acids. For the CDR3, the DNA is TGCGCCAGCAGCTTGGCGACAGGGAGCGGAACTGAAGCTTTCTTT. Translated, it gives CASSLATGSGTEAFF.

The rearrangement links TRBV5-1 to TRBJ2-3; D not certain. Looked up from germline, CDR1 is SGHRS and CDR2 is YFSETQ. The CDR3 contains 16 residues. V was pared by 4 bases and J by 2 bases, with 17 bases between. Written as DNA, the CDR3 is TGCGCCAGCAGCCTCTTCTCTAGGCCGAACACAGATACGCAGTATTTT. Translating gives CASSLFSRPNTDTQYF.

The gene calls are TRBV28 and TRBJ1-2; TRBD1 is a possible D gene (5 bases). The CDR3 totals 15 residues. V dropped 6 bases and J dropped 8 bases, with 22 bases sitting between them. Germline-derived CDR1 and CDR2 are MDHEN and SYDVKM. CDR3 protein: CASSQPGGWGEGYTF. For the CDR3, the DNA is TGTGCCAGCAGCCAACCCGGTGGGTGGGGCGAGGGCTACACCTTC.

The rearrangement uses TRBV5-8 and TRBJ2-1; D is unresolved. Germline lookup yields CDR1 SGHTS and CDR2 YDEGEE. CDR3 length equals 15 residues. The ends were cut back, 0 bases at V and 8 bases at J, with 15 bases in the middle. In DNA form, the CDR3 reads TGTGCCAGCAGCTTGGCGGTGTACGGTGTCCATGAGCAGTTCTTC. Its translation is CASSLAVYGVHEQFF. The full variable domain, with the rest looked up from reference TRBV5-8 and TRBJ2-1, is EAGVTQSPTHLIKTRGQQATLRCSPISGHTSVYWYQQALGLGLQFLLWYDEGEERNRGNFPPRFSGRQFPNYSSELNVNALELEDSALYLCASSLAVYGVHEQFFGPGTRLTVL.

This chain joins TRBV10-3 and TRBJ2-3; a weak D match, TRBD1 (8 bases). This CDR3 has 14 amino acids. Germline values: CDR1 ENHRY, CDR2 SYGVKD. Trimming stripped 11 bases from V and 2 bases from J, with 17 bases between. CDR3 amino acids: CAGSGTGNTDTQYF. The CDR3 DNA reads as TGTGCCGGGAGCGGGACAGGCAACACAGATACGCAGTATTTT.